The 16 T cell receptor beta chains below come from one sample, sequenced in a study of technical replicates of blood from a handful of donors. TCRdb keeps only in-frame clones here, not all; method: immunoSEQ multiplex PCR. The profile shows 75,000 to 95,000 clones, about 94% of them singletons. Material for sequencing was T cells isolated from PBMCs. These receptors originate from a human donor in good health.

The CDR3 here is CASSQGAVTGELFF. For the CDR3, the DNA is TGTGCCAGTAGTCAGGGGGCTGTTACCGGGGAGCTGTTTTTT. The chain has TRBV19 and TRBJ2-2; 8 nucleotides line up with TRBD1. The V gene's germline CDR1 is LNHDA and CDR2 SQIVND (reference sequence). The CDR3 has 14 residues. V was pared by 5 bases and J by 5 bases, with 4 bases of the junction left unmatched. The variable domain in full, completed from reference TRBV19 and TRBJ2-2, reads DGGITQSPKYLFRKEGQNVTLSCEQNLNHDAMYWYRQDPGQGLRLIYYSQIVNDFQKGDIAEGYSVSREKKESFPLTVTSAQKNPTAFYLCASSQGAVTGELFFGEGSRLTVL.

This clone has only a few counts. V is TRBV7-6 and J is TRBJ1-5, with a tentative D call TRBD1 (6 bases). From germline, CDR1 is SGHVS and CDR2 FNYEAQ. The CDR3 length is 15 residues. Trimming took 5 bases from V and 0 from J, leaving 11 bases between them. The DNA for the CDR3 is TGTGCCAGCAGCCTACAGGGATATAGCAATCAGCCCCAGCATTTT. Translation gives CASSLQGYSNQPQHF.

Here the CDR3 DNA reads TGTGCCAGCAGCTTGGGGAGGGGCACAGATACGCAGTATTTT. This codes for CASSLGRGTDTQYF. The V call is TRBV7-8, the J call TRBJ2-3; 7 nucleotides line up with TRBD2. The length of the CDR3 is 14 residues. Germline-derived CDR1 and CDR2 are SGHVS and FQNEAQ. V was pared by 3 bases and J by 1 base, with 1 base of the junction left unmatched.

This chain links TRBV6-5 with TRBJ2-5; D perhaps matches TRBD2 (6 bases). The CDR3 runs to 15 residues. Germline CDR1 and CDR2: MNHEY and SVGAGI. V lost 4 bases and J 7 bases, leaving 19 bases between the germline ends. For the CDR3, the DNA is TGTGCCAGCAGTTCCGTCTTCGGGCGGGACGGGACCCAGTACTTC. Translated: CASSSVFGRDGTQYF.

CDR3 DNA: TGTGCCAGCAGAGAAACTAGCGGCAGGTTCTACGAGCAGTACTTC. Encoded protein: CASRETSGRFYEQYF. The chain has TRBV2 and TRBJ2-7; TRBD2 matches at 8 bases. Trimming cost V 6 bases and J 3 bases; bases outside gene matches: 10. CDR3 length: 15 residues. The V gene's germline CDR1 is SNHLY and CDR2 FYNNEI.

V usage is TRBV2 and J usage is TRBJ2-7; D uncertain. The germline V gene has CDR1 SNHLY and CDR2 FYNNEI. This CDR3 has 14 amino acids. The V end lost 3 bases, the J end lost 0 bases, and 9 bases lay between the germline ends. The CDR3 region has the DNA TGTGCCAGCAGTGATGCGGAGTACTCCTACGAGCAGTACTTC. This gives the protein CASSDAEYSYEQYF.

The DNA of the CDR3 is TGTGCCAGCTCTAAGCGCTTAGAACCTGGAAACACCATATATTTT. This sequence encodes CASSKRLEPGNTIYF. V usage is TRBV2 and J usage is TRBJ1-3, with D unresolved. This CDR3 contains 15 residues. Trimming removed 8 bases at V and 2 bases at J, with 16 bases between. The germline V gene has CDR1 SNHLY and CDR2 FYNNEI.

The chain couples TRBV7-9 to TRBJ1-1; possibly TRBD1 for D (6 bases). Germline lookup yields CDR1 SEHNR and CDR2 FQNEAQ (reference sequence). Between the trimmed V and J ends, which lost 5 bases and 6 bases, there was a span of 13 bases. The CDR3 totals 13 residues. CDR3 sequence (DNA): TGTGCCAGCAGCCAACAGGGTTGGGCTGAAGCTTTCTTT. This encodes CASSQQGWAEAFF.

V and J are TRBV4-2 and TRBJ1-6, with 8 bases fitting TRBD1. Germline values: CDR1 LGHNA, CDR2 YNFKEQ. The CDR3 is 17 residues long. After removal of 1 base from V and 9 bases from J, the junction contained 11 bases not matched to a gene. CDR3 region: CASSQGNDDRGRSPLHF. The CDR3, as DNA: TGTGCCAGCAGCCAAGGTAATGATGACAGGGGACGTTCACCCCTCCACTTT.

This clone was observed a single time. The CDR3 bases are TGTGCCAGCAGCGACGGACAGGGCCGGGGCTACACCTTC. This sequence encodes CASSDGQGRGYTF. The chain recombines TRBV9 with TRBJ1-2, with 8 bases identical to TRBD1. J gave up 8 bases and V 3 bases, and 6 bases lay outside the gene matches. The CDR3 covers 13 residues. Per germline, CDR1 SGDLS and CDR2 YYNGEE.

This clone appeared a single time. The J gene is TRBJ2-1, the V gene TRBV6-4; D is perhaps TRBD1 (6 bases). Trimming took off 2 bases at V and 0 bases at J, with 8 bases between the two ends. Germline loops: CDR1 MRHNA, CDR2 SNTAGT. The CDR3 extends over 15 amino acids. DNA for the CDR3: TGTGCCAGCAGTGACACGGACAGCTCCTACAATGAGCAGTTCTTC. This encodes CASSDTDSSYNEQFF.

The CDR3 DNA follows: TGTGCCAGCAGCTTGGGAGGCCCTGTCAATGAGCAGTTCTTC. It translates to CASSLGGPVNEQFF. The chain has TRBV7-9 and TRBJ2-1; tentatively, D is TRBD2 (6 bases). CDR3 length equals 14 residues. The germline V gene has CDR1 SEHNR and CDR2 FQNEAQ (reference sequence). The V and J ends lost 3 bases and 6 bases respectively, with 12 bases between them.

Only one count was recorded for this clone. The chain carries TRBV10-2 and TRBJ1-1; D remains ambiguous. The CDR3 sequence is 11 residues long. Germline V gene lookup returns CDR1 WSHSY and CDR2 SAAADI. V was trimmed by 8 bases and J by 6 bases, leaving 10 bases between them. In nucleotides, the CDR3 is TGCGCCAGCGGCGCGGGCCCTGAAGCTTTCTTT. Translation: CASGAGPEAFF.

The genes are TRBV6-6 and TRBJ2-7, with 7 bases matching TRBD2. Trimming removed 0 bases from V and 0 bases from J; junction bases left unmatched: 2. CDR3 length equals 15 residues. Germline V gene sequence: CDR1 MNHNY, CDR2 SVGAGI (reference sequence). The CDR3 sequence is CASSYSWTSSYEQYF. The CDR3 coding sequence is TGTGCCAGCAGTTACTCGTGGACTAGCTCCTACGAGCAGTACTTC.

The V call is TRBV7-6, the J call TRBJ2-7; D might be TRBD1 (6 bases). Between the trimmed V and J ends, which lost 5 bases and 3 bases, there was a span of 20 bases. Germline-derived CDR1 and CDR2 are SGHVS and FNYEAQ. The CDR3 totals 16 residues. CDR3 residues: CASSQESGQLGYEQYF. CDR3 DNA: TGTGCCAGCAGCCAGGAAAGCGGACAGTTAGGCTACGAGCAGTACTTC.

This chain's CDR3 is CASSEGTLNTEAFF. CDR3 bases: TGTGCCAGCAGTGAGGGGACACTGAACACTGAAGCTTTCTTT. The chain employs TRBV6-1 and TRBJ1-1, with D possibly matching TRBD1 (6 bases). The CDR3 spans 14 residues. V shed 3 bases and J shed 0 bases, with 8 bases lying between them. Germline V gives CDR1 MNHNS, CDR2 SASEGT.